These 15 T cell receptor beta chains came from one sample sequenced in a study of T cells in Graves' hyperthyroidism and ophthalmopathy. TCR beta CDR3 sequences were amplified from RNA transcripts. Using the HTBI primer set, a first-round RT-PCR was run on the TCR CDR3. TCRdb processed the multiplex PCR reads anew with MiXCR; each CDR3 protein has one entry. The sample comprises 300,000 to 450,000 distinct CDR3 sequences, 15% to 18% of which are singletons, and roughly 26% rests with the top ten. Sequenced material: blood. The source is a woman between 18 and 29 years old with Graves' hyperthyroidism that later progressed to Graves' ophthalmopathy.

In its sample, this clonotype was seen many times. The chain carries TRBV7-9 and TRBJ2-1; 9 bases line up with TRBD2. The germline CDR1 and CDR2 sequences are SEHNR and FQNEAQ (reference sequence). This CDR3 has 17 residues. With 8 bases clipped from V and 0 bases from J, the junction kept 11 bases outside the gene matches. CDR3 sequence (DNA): TGTGCCAGCCCCAGGAATAAGCGGGAGGTCTCCTACAATGAGCAGTTCTTC. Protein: CASPRNKREVSYNEQFF.

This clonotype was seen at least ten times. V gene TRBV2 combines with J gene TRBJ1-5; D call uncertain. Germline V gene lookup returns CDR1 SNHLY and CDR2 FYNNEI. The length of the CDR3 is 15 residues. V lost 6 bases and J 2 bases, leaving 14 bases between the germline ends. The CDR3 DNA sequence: TGTGCCAGCAGGGATGGGGTGACGGGCAATCAGCCCCAGCATTTT. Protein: CASRDGVTGNQPQHF.

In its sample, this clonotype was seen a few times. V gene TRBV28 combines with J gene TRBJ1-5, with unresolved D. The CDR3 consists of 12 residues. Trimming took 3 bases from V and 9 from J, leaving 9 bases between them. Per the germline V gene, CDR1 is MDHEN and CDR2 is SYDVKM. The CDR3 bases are TGTGCCAGCAGTTTCATGTCCTGGCCCCAGCATTTT. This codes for CASSFMSWPQHF.

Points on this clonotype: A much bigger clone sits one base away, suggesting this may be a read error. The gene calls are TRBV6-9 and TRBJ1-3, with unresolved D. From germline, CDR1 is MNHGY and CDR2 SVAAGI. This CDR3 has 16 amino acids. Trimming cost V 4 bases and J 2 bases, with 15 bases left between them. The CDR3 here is CASSSLVVRAGNTIYF. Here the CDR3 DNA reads TGTGCCAGCAGTTCGCTTGTGGTGCGGGCTGGAAACACCATATATTTT.

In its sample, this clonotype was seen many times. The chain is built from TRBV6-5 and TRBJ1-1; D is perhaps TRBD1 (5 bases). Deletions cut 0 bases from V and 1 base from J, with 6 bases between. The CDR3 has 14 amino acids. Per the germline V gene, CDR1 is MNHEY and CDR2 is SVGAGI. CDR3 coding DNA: TGTGCCAGCAGTTACTCCCAGGGGAACACTGAAGCTTTCTTT. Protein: CASSYSQGNTEAFF.

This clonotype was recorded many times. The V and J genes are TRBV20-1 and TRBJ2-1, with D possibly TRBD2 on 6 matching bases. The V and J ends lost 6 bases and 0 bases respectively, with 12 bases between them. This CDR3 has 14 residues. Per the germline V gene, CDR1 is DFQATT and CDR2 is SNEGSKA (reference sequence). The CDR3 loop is CSAGGQSSYNEQFF. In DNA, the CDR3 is TGCAGTGCCGGAGGGCAGAGCTCCTACAATGAGCAGTTCTTC.

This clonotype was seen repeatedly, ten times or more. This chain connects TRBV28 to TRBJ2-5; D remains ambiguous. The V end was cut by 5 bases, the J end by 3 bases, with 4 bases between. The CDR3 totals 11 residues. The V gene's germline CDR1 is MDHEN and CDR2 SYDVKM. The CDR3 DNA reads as TGTGCCAGCAGTCCAAAAGAGACCCAGTACTTC. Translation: CASSPKETQYF.

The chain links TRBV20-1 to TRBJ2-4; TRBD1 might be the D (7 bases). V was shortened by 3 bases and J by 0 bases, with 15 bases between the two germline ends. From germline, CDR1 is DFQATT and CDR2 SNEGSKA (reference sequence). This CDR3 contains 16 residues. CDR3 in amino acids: CSASARRGLAKNIQYF. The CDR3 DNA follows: TGCAGTGCTAGCGCCAGGAGGGGGCTAGCCAAAAACATTCAGTACTTC.

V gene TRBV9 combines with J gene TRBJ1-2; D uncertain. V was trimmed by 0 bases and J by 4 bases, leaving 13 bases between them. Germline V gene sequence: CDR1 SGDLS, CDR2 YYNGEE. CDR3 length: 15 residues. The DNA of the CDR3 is TGTGCCAGCAGCGTAGATGTCAGCTTTTCCTATGGCTACACCTTC. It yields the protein CASSVDVSFSYGYTF. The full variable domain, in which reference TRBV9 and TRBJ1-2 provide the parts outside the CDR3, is DSGVTQTPKHLITATGQRVTLRCSPRSGDLSVYWYQQSLDQGLQFLIQYYNGEERAKGNILERFSAQQFPDLHSELNLSSLELGDSALYFCASSVDVSFSYGYTFGSGTRLTVV.

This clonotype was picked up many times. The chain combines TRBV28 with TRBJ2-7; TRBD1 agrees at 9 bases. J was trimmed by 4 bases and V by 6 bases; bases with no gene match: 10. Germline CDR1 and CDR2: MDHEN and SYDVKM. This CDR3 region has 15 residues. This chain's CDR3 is CASSPLTGGPYEQYF. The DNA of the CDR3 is TGTGCCAGCAGCCCTTTGACAGGGGGGCCTTACGAGCAGTACTTC.

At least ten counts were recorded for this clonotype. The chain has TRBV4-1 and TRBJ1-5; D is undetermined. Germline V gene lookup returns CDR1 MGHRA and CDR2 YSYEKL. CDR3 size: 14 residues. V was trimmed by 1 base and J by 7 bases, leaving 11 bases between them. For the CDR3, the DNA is TGCGCCAGCAGCCAAGGCCCAGGACCCCAGCCCCAGCATTTT. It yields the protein CASSQGPGPQPQHF.

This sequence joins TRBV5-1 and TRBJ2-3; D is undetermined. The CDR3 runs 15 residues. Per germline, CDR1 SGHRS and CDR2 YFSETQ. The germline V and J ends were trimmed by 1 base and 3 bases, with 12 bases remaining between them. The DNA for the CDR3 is TGCGCCAGCAGCTTGCTAGGGTTTTCGACAGATACGCAGTATTTT. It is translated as CASSLLGFSTDTQYF.

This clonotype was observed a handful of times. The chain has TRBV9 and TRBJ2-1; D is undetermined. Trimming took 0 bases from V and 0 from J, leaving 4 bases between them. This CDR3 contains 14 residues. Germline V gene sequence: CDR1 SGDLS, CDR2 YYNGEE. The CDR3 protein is CASSVDHSYNEQFF. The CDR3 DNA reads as TGTGCCAGCAGCGTAGACCACTCCTACAATGAGCAGTTCTTC.

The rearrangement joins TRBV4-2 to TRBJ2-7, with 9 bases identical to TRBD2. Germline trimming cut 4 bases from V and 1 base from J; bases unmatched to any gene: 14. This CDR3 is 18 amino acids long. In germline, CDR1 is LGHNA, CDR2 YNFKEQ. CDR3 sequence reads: CASSRGAIGGRDSYEQYF. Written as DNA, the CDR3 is TGTGCCAGCAGCCGCGGTGCAATAGGCGGGAGGGATTCCTACGAGCAGTACTTC.

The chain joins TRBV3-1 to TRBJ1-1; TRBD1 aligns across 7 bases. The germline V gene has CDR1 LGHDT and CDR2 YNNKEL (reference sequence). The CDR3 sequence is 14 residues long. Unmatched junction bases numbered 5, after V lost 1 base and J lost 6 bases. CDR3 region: CASSQGQGRAEAFF. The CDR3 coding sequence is TGTGCCAGCAGCCAAGGACAGGGACGGGCTGAAGCTTTCTTT.